These T cell receptor beta chains were read from a single sample in a study of identical twins. TCRdb recomputed calls from the 5' RACE reads with MiXCR, one row per CDR3 protein. The table lists over 200,000 distinct CDR3 sequences, roughly a tenth of them singletons, with 5% to 6.5% in the top ten. Sequencing was performed on memory (CD45RO+) T cells sorted from blood. These TCRs come from a woman in her late teens or twenties in good health. Both conserved end residues are part of each CDR3. Fields, in order: V gene, D gene, J gene, CDR3 length, clone size, CDR3 DNA, CDR3 protein. The D gene is left open where the match is weak. Clone size is shown for a subset of rows, as once, few, many or a class of expanded clone.

V gene: TRBV18
D gene: NA
J gene: TRBJ1-4
CDR3 length: 15
clone size: few
CDR3 DNA: TGTGCCAGCTCTCGGGACGGTGCAACTAATGAAAAACTGTTTTTT
CDR3 protein: CASSRDGATNEKLFF

V gene: TRBV15
D gene: NA
J gene: TRBJ2-1
CDR3 length: 13
clone size: NA
CDR3 DNA: TGTGCCACCAGCAGAGTAGGCGGGTTGGGACAGTTCTTC
CDR3 protein: CATSRVGGLGQFF

V gene: TRBV20-1
D gene: TRBD1
J gene: TRBJ2-3
CDR3 length: 12
clone size: few
CDR3 DNA: TGCAGTGGGGACAGGGGCACAGATACGCAGTATTTT
CDR3 protein: CSGDRGTDTQYF

V gene: TRBV5-1
D gene: NA
J gene: TRBJ2-3
CDR3 length: 15
clone size: many
CDR3 DNA: TGCGCCAGCAGCTTGACAAGCGGACTCACAGATACGCAGTATTTT
CDR3 protein: CASSLTSGLTDTQYF

V gene: TRBV27
D gene: TRBD1
J gene: TRBJ1-4
CDR3 length: 16
clone size: NA
CDR3 DNA: TGTGCCAGCAGCCAAAGGGACAGGGCAACTAATGAAAAACTGTTTTTT
CDR3 protein: CASSQRDRATNEKLFF

V gene: TRBV12-3/TRBV12-4
D gene: TRBD1
J gene: TRBJ1-1
CDR3 length: 15
clone size: many
CDR3 DNA: TGTGCCAGCAGGACCGGGACAGGGTGGGACACTGAAGCTTTCTTT
CDR3 protein: CASRTGTGWDTEAFF

V gene: TRBV7-7
D gene: NA
J gene: TRBJ2-3
CDR3 length: 14
clone size: many
CDR3 DNA: TGTGCCAGCAGCTTAGGGTTAAGCACAGATACGCAGTATTTT
CDR3 protein: CASSLGLSTDTQYF

V gene: TRBV29-1
D gene: NA
J gene: TRBJ2-7
CDR3 length: 11
clone size: many
CDR3 DNA: TGCAGCGTTGGATGGGAAAGGGAGCAGTACTTC
CDR3 protein: CSVGWEREQYF

V gene: TRBV20-1
D gene: TRBD2
J gene: TRBJ2-3
CDR3 length: 14
clone size: few
CDR3 DNA: TGCAGTGCTAAAGGACTAGCGGACACAGATACGCAGTATTTT
CDR3 protein: CSAKGLADTDTQYF

V gene: TRBV5-5
D gene: NA
J gene: TRBJ2-6
CDR3 length: 18
clone size: few
CDR3 DNA: TGTGCCAGCAGCTTGGTAGGGGCCGGTCACTCTGGGGCCAACGTCCTGACTTTC
CDR3 protein: CASSLVGAGHSGANVLTF

V gene: TRBV7-2
D gene: NA
J gene: TRBJ2-1
CDR3 length: 15
clone size: many
CDR3 DNA: TGTGCCAGCAGCCCACGGGGGAGCTCCTACAATGAGCAGTTCTTC
CDR3 protein: CASSPRGSSYNEQFF

V gene: TRBV18
D gene: NA
J gene: TRBJ2-7
CDR3 length: 14
clone size: NA
CDR3 DNA: TGTGCCAGCTCACCCTTCCGCGACTCCTACGAGCAGTACTTC
CDR3 protein: CASSPFRDSYEQYF

V gene: TRBV5-1
D gene: TRBD2
J gene: TRBJ2-3
CDR3 length: 14
clone size: once
CDR3 DNA: TGCGCCAGCAGCTTTTTGCGGGGGTCAGATACGCAGTATTTT
CDR3 protein: CASSFLRGSDTQYF

V gene: TRBV15
D gene: NA
J gene: TRBJ2-7
CDR3 length: 13
clone size: few
CDR3 DNA: TGTGCCACCAGCAGAGGAGCCGGCTACGAGCAGTACTTC
CDR3 protein: CATSRGAGYEQYF

V gene: TRBV7-8
D gene: NA
J gene: TRBJ1-4
CDR3 length: 11
clone size: NA
CDR3 DNA: TGTGCCAGCGGAGAAAATGAAAAACTGTTTTTT
CDR3 protein: CASGENEKLFF

V gene: TRBV5-6
D gene: TRBD1
J gene: TRBJ2-1
CDR3 length: 16
clone size: many
CDR3 DNA: TGTGCCAGCACAGATCCGAAGACAGGGGCGGGCAATGAGCAGTTCTTC
CDR3 protein: CASTDPKTGAGNEQFF

V gene: TRBV4-3
D gene: NA
J gene: TRBJ2-5
CDR3 length: 14
clone size: many
CDR3 DNA: TGCGCCAGCAGCCAAGTCAGGGGACGGGAGACCCAGTACTTC
CDR3 protein: CASSQVRGRETQYF

V gene: TRBV7-2
D gene: TRBD2
J gene: TRBJ2-5
CDR3 length: 15
clone size: NA
CDR3 DNA: TGTGCCAGCAGCGGGCGGACTAGCGGGCAAGAGACCCAGTACTTC
CDR3 protein: CASSGRTSGQETQYF

V gene: TRBV18
D gene: TRBD2
J gene: TRBJ2-1
CDR3 length: 15
clone size: NA
CDR3 DNA: TGTGCCAGCTCACCTTTCCGGGAGGGCTACAATGAGCAGTTCTTC
CDR3 protein: CASSPFREGYNEQFF

V gene: TRBV13
D gene: TRBD2
J gene: TRBJ2-3
CDR3 length: 18
clone size: NA
CDR3 DNA: TGTGCCAGCAGCTTTCCCTTATTACTAGCGGGATCCACAGATACGCAGTATTTT
CDR3 protein: CASSFPLLLAGSTDTQYF

V gene: TRBV15
D gene: NA
J gene: TRBJ2-2
CDR3 length: 14
clone size: NA
CDR3 DNA: TGTGCCACCAGCAACGCGGTAAACACCGGGGAGCTGTTTTTT
CDR3 protein: CATSNAVNTGELFF

V gene: TRBV4-2
D gene: TRBD2
J gene: TRBJ2-1
CDR3 length: 16
clone size: NA
CDR3 DNA: TGTGCCAGCAGCCAAGGGCAAACGGGGGGGTACAATGAGCAGTTCTTC
CDR3 protein: CASSQGQTGGYNEQFF

V gene: TRBV5-1
D gene: NA
J gene: TRBJ2-3
CDR3 length: 12
clone size: many
CDR3 DNA: TGCGCCAGCAGCACCCGACTACTGATTTCCGCATTT
CDR3 protein: CASSTRLLISAF

V gene: TRBV20-1
D gene: TRBD2
J gene: TRBJ2-5
CDR3 length: 16
clone size: many
CDR3 DNA: TGCAGTGCTAGGGGGGGACTAGCGGGATTGGGGATGACCCAGTACTTC
CDR3 protein: CSARGGLAGLGMTQYF

V gene: TRBV27
D gene: TRBD2
J gene: TRBJ2-1
CDR3 length: 14
clone size: many
CDR3 DNA: TGTGCCAGCAGATCCGGGACTAGAGGCAATGAGCAGTTCTTC
CDR3 protein: CASRSGTRGNEQFF

V gene: TRBV20-1
D gene: NA
J gene: TRBJ2-7
CDR3 length: 15
clone size: NA
CDR3 DNA: TGCTGTGCTAGTGTCGTCGGGGGCAACGCCTACGAGCAGTACTTC
CDR3 protein: CCASVVGGNAYEQYF

V gene: TRBV29-1
D gene: NA
J gene: TRBJ1-1
CDR3 length: 13
clone size: many
CDR3 DNA: TGCAGCGTTGACAAGACGGGGAACACTGAAGCTTTCTTT
CDR3 protein: CSVDKTGNTEAFF

V gene: TRBV10-2
D gene: TRBD1
J gene: TRBJ2-7
CDR3 length: 13
clone size: NA
CDR3 DNA: TGCGCCAGCATGGACAGGGGGTTGCACGAGCAGTACTTC
CDR3 protein: CASMDRGLHEQYF

V gene: TRBV3-1
D gene: TRBD2
J gene: TRBJ2-7
CDR3 length: 16
clone size: NA
CDR3 DNA: TGTGCCAGCAGCCAAGGGGTTAGCGGGAGCTCCTACGAGCAGTACTTC
CDR3 protein: CASSQGVSGSSYEQYF

V gene: TRBV10-3
D gene: NA
J gene: TRBJ2-7
CDR3 length: 13
clone size: NA
CDR3 DNA: TGTGCCATCAGCCCGGGACCGGGCGGCGAGCAGTACTTC
CDR3 protein: CAISPGPGGEQYF

V gene: TRBV6-5
D gene: NA
J gene: TRBJ2-7
CDR3 length: 13
clone size: NA
CDR3 DNA: TGTGCCAGCAGTTACTCACCCGGTAACGAGCAGTACTTC
CDR3 protein: CASSYSPGNEQYF

V gene: TRBV5-4
D gene: TRBD2
J gene: TRBJ2-1
CDR3 length: 15
clone size: many
CDR3 DNA: TGTGCCAGCAGCCGCGGGACTAGCGGGGGCAATGAGCAGTTCTTC
CDR3 protein: CASSRGTSGGNEQFF

V gene: TRBV7-8
D gene: NA
J gene: TRBJ1-2
CDR3 length: 16
clone size: many
CDR3 DNA: TGTGCCAGCAGTCTTCACTGGGGGGGCGCATCCTATGGCTACACCTTC
CDR3 protein: CASSLHWGGASYGYTF

V gene: TRBV6-5
D gene: NA
J gene: TRBJ1-1
CDR3 length: 14
clone size: NA
CDR3 DNA: TGTGCCAGCAGTTACTCTCCAGGATACACTGAAGCTTTCTTT
CDR3 protein: CASSYSPGYTEAFF

V gene: TRBV10-3
D gene: NA
J gene: TRBJ2-3
CDR3 length: 13
clone size: many
CDR3 DNA: TGTGCCACCCTCGGCATCAGAGGAGATACGCAGTATTTT
CDR3 protein: CATLGIRGDTQYF

V gene: TRBV20-1
D gene: NA
J gene: TRBJ1-1
CDR3 length: 14
clone size: NA
CDR3 DNA: TGCAGTGCTAGTAGTACTAGTTCGGGGCGGGAAGCTTTCTTT
CDR3 protein: CSASSTSSGREAFF

V gene: TRBV5-1
D gene: NA
J gene: TRBJ2-2
CDR3 length: 14
clone size: few
CDR3 DNA: TGCGCCAGCAGAACGGACCTTAACACCGGGGAGCTGTTTTTT
CDR3 protein: CASRTDLNTGELFF

V gene: TRBV3-1
D gene: TRBD2
J gene: TRBJ2-2
CDR3 length: 15
clone size: NA
CDR3 DNA: TGTGCCAGCAGCCAGAGTAGCGGGATCGCCGGGGAGCTGTTTTTT
CDR3 protein: CASSQSSGIAGELFF

V gene: TRBV7-9
D gene: TRBD1
J gene: TRBJ1-1
CDR3 length: 15
clone size: few
CDR3 DNA: TGTGCCAGCAGCTTATCAGGGGGCGCGGGGACTGAAGCTTTCTTT
CDR3 protein: CASSLSGGAGTEAFF

V gene: TRBV9
D gene: TRBD1
J gene: TRBJ2-2
CDR3 length: 16
clone size: few
CDR3 DNA: TGTGCCAGCACCCCAATGGACAGGGAAGGAACCGGGGAGCTGTTTTTT
CDR3 protein: CASTPMDREGTGELFF

V gene: TRBV9
D gene: NA
J gene: TRBJ1-2
CDR3 length: 13
clone size: NA
CDR3 DNA: TGTGCCAGCAGCGCAGGGACGTTCTATGGCTACACCTTC
CDR3 protein: CASSAGTFYGYTF

V gene: TRBV11-3
D gene: NA
J gene: TRBJ1-1
CDR3 length: 14
clone size: NA
CDR3 DNA: TGTGCCAGCAGCTTAGACTTCCGGGTCACTGAAGCTTTCTTT
CDR3 protein: CASSLDFRVTEAFF

V gene: TRBV20-1
D gene: TRBD1
J gene: TRBJ2-2
CDR3 length: 15
clone size: NA
CDR3 DNA: TGCAGTGCTTTAACAGGGGGCGCAGATTCCGGGGAGCTGTTTTTT
CDR3 protein: CSALTGGADSGELFF

V gene: TRBV29-1
D gene: TRBD1
J gene: TRBJ2-7
CDR3 length: 14
clone size: many
CDR3 DNA: TGCAGCGTTGGGACAGGGGGCGTAAGGGCCGAGCAGTACTTC
CDR3 protein: CSVGTGGVRAEQYF

V gene: TRBV2
D gene: TRBD2
J gene: TRBJ2-1
CDR3 length: 15
clone size: few
CDR3 DNA: TGTGCCAGCAGAGCCGGGACTAGCGGGAGGAATGAGCAGTTCTTC
CDR3 protein: CASRAGTSGRNEQFF

V gene: TRBV10-3
D gene: NA
J gene: TRBJ2-2
CDR3 length: 15
clone size: few
CDR3 DNA: TGTGCCATCAGTCCACCTCGGGCAGGGACCGGGGAGCTGTTTTTT
CDR3 protein: CAISPPRAGTGELFF

V gene: TRBV20-1
D gene: NA
J gene: TRBJ2-4
CDR3 length: 14
clone size: NA
CDR3 DNA: TGCAGTGCTAAGCCCTCGGGGCTACAAAACATTCAGTACTTC
CDR3 protein: CSAKPSGLQNIQYF

V gene: TRBV7-3
D gene: TRBD2
J gene: TRBJ2-3
CDR3 length: 16
clone size: few
CDR3 DNA: TGTGCCAGCAGCTTAATGGCGGGGGTTTACACAGATACGCAGTATTTT
CDR3 protein: CASSLMAGVYTDTQYF

V gene: TRBV27
D gene: NA
J gene: TRBJ2-7
CDR3 length: 13
clone size: NA
CDR3 DNA: TGTGCCAGCACCCCCGGCATCTCCTACGAGCAGTACTTC
CDR3 protein: CASTPGISYEQYF

V gene: TRBV20-1
D gene: NA
J gene: TRBJ1-4
CDR3 length: 12
clone size: NA
CDR3 DNA: TGCAGTGCCGGGGGGCAAGATGAAAAACTGTTTTTT
CDR3 protein: CSAGGQDEKLFF

V gene: TRBV6-1
D gene: TRBD2
J gene: TRBJ2-3
CDR3 length: 15
clone size: NA
CDR3 DNA: TGTGCCAGCAGGACTAGCGTTTCTAGCACAGATACGCAGTATTTT
CDR3 protein: CASRTSVSSTDTQYF

V gene: TRBV14
D gene: TRBD1
J gene: TRBJ2-3
CDR3 length: 14
clone size: few
CDR3 DNA: TGTGCCAGCAGCCGAAACGGACAGGAGACAACGCAGTATTTT
CDR3 protein: CASSRNGQETTQYF

V gene: TRBV5-1
D gene: TRBD1
J gene: TRBJ2-7
CDR3 length: 14
clone size: few
CDR3 DNA: TGCGCCAGCGGGTGGGGACAGGGGAAAAACGAGCAGTACTTC
CDR3 protein: CASGWGQGKNEQYF

V gene: TRBV5-6
D gene: TRBD1
J gene: TRBJ1-2
CDR3 length: 13
clone size: many
CDR3 DNA: TGTGCCAGCAGCGAACAGGGGGGTTATGGCTACACCTTC
CDR3 protein: CASSEQGGYGYTF